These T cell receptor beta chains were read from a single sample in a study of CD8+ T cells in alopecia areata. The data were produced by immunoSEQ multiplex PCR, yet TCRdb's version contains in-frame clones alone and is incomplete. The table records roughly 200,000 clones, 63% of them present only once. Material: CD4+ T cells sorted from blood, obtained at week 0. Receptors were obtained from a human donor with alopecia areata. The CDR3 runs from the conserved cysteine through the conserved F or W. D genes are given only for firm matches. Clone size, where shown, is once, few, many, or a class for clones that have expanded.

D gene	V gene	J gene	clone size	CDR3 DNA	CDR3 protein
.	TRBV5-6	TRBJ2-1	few	TGTGCCAGCAGCTCGACGAGGGCTAATGAGCAGTTCTTC	CASSSTRANEQFF
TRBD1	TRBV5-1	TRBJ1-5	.	TGCGCCAGCAGCTCGACAGGGCAGGATCAGCCCCAGCATTTT	CASSSTGQDQPQHF
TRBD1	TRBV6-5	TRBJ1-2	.	TGTGCCAGCAGTTCCATCATTGGACAGGAAGGCTACACCTTC	CASSSIIGQEGYTF
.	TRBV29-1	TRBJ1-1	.	TGCAGCGTTGGACAGGTAAACACTGAAGCTTTCTTT	CSVGQVNTEAFF
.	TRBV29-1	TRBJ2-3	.	TGCAGCGGCCGGGACGGCGAAATCACAGATACGCAGTATTTT	CSGRDGEITDTQYF
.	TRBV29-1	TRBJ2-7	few	TGCAGCGTGCAGGGGAACGAGCAGTACTTC	CSVQGNEQYF
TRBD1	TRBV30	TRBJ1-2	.	TGTGCCTGGAGCCTGGGACAGAAGAACTATGGCTACACCTTC	CAWSLGQKNYGYTF
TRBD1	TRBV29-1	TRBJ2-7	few	TGCAGCTACCGGACAGGGTCCCACGAGCAGTACTTC	CSYRTGSHEQYF
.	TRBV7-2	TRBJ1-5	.	TGTGCCAGCAGCTTAGCGGTATGGGGAGTTGGAGGTCAGCCCCAGCATTTT	CASSLAVWGVGGQPQHF
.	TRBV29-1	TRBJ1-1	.	TGCAGCGTTTGCCGGAGGGACACTGAAGCTTTCTTT	CSVCRRDTEAFF
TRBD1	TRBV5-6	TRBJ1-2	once	TGTGCCAGCAGCTTGGCCGGGACAGGGAAGAGAGAGGGCTACACCTTC	CASSLAGTGKREGYTF
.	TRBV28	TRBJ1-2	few	TGTGCCAGCTTCTCCAACGTTAAGGCCACGGGATATGGCTACACCTTC	CASFSNVKATGYGYTF
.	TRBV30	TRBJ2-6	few	TGTGCCTGGATGATTGGGGCCAACGTCCTGACTTTC	CAWMIGANVLTF
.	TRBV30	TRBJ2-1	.	TGTGCCTGGAGTGATGATCCCTTCCTCACGGGTGAGCAGTTCTTC	CAWSDDPFLTGEQFF
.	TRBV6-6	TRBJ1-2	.	TGTGCCAGCAGCCCAAAGACAGACTATGGCTACACCTTC	CASSPKTDYGYTF
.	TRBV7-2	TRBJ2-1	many	TGTGCCAGCAGCTTAGGTTGGGGGTCCTACAATGAGCAGTTCTTC	CASSLGWGSYNEQFF
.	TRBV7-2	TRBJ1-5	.	TGTGCCAGCAGCTTAGGGCAGGGAGGAAGGAGAGACAATCAGCCCCAGCATTTT	CASSLGQGGRRDNQPQHF
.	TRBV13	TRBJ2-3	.	TGTGCCAGCAGCTTAGAAGGTGATACGCAGTATTTT	CASSLEGDTQYF
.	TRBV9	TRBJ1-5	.	TGTGCCAGCAGCGTTGGACCTACAGGGATCGATCAGCCCCAGCATTTT	CASSVGPTGIDQPQHF
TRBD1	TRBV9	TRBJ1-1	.	TGTGCCAGCAGCGAAAAAAGGACAGGGAAGAACACTGAAGCTTTCTTT	CASSEKRTGKNTEAFF
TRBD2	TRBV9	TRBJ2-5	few	TGTGCCAGCAGCGTAGGCCTAGCGGCGGGGGAGACCCAGTACTTC	CASSVGLAAGETQYF
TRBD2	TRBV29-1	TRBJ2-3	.	TGCAGCGTTGACTCTTGGACTAGCGGGGGGACGGATACGCAGTATTTT	CSVDSWTSGGTDTQYF
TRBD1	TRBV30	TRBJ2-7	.	TGTGCCTACGGACAGGATACCTACGAGCAGTACTTC	CAYGQDTYEQYF
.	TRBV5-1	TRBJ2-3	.	TGCGCCAGCAGCTTGGGCGGAAGCACAGATACGCAGTATTTT	CASSLGGSTDTQYF
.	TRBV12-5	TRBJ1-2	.	TGTGCTAGTGCCAGGGACATTAACTATGGCTACACCTTC	CASARDINYGYTF
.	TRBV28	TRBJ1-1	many	TGTGCCAGCAGTTTACCAAGGGGACGGTCTGAAGCTTTCTTT	CASSLPRGRSEAFF
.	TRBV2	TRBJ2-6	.	TGTGCCAGCTCTGGGGCCAACGTCCTGACTTTC	CASSGANVLTF
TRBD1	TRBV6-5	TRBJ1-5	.	TGTGCCAGCAGTTCGACAGGGTATGGTAATCAGCCCCAGCATTTT	CASSSTGYGNQPQHF
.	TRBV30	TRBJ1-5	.	TGTGCCTGGAGTGGGGCGGGGAATCAGCCCCAGCATTTT	CAWSGAGNQPQHF
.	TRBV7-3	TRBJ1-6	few	TGTGCCAGCAGGTGGCAGGAAAATTCACCCCTCCACTTT	CASRWQENSPLHF
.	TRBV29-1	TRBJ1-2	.	TGCAGCGTTGGCGACAGCCCTCTATGGGGCTACACCTTC	CSVGDSPLWGYTF
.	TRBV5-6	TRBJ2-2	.	TGTGCCAGCAGCTTGGGGCCGGCGAACACCGGGGAGCTGTTTTTT	CASSLGPANTGELFF
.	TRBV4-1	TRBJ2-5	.	TGCGCCAGCAGCCAAGCTGGGGTGGAGACCCAGTACTTC	CASSQAGVETQYF
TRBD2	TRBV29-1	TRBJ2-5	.	TGCAGCGTTATCATAACTAGCGGAGGGACCCAGTACTTC	CSVIITSGGTQYF
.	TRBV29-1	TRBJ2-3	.	TGCAGCGGGGGCCCTCGAGGTACGCAGTATTTT	CSGGPRGTQYF